This TCR beta chain was identified in a study of blood T cell repertoires in COVID-19. This clone has a single count. Authors' processing steps: Amplifying reference gene primers gave estimates of nucleated cell counts. Sequencing was performed with immunoSEQ multiplex PCR; in TCRdb, only in-frame clones are kept and a portion is missing. From that table come the V and J calls and clone size; the DNA was used to work out D and trimming. The sample lists about 160,000 clones; under 85% were seen once. Germline values: CDR1 KGHSH, CDR2 LQKENI. V shed 6 bases and J 3 bases; nucleotides not matched to a gene: 8. CDR3 length equals 15 residues.

This chain uses TRBV18 with TRBJ1-2; 9 bases map to TRBD1. The receptor was derived from a man in his 70s with acute or convalescent COVID-19. Sequenced material: peripheral blood. The CDR3 DNA reads as TGTGCCAGCTCGACGGGACAGGGCGTCGACTATGGCTACACCTTC. Its protein is CASSTGQGVDYGYTF.